This TCR beta chain derives from a study of shared clonotypes between healthy human individuals. On this clone itself: What it binds is not known.

Assay used: immunoSEQ multiplex PCR; TCRdb lists only in-frame clones, some missing. The sample contains 650,000 to 700,000 clones, 90% of which appear only once. This CDR3 comprises 16 residues. The J segment lost 0 bases and the V segment lost 4 bases, leaving 5 bases of the junction unmatched. Looked up from germline, CDR1 is MNHEY and CDR2 is SVGAGI. Study-level findings and limits: Few donors restricted represented genetic and exposure-history diversity. The study generally estimated greater richness for naive than memory subsets.

The chain joins TRBV6-5 to TRBJ1-5, with 8 bases identical to TRBD1. This sequence originates from a man between 18 and 29 years old in good health. Some clones in this sample may be carry-over from other donors' samples. Sequencing input: memory CD8+ T cells from PBMCs. Specified subset: CD45RO+ cells pooled with CCR7-negative TemRA cells. The CDR3 here is CASSSPTGDSNQPQHF. The DNA for the CDR3 is TGTGCCAGCAGTTCGCCGACAGGGGATAGCAATCAGCCCCAGCATTTT.